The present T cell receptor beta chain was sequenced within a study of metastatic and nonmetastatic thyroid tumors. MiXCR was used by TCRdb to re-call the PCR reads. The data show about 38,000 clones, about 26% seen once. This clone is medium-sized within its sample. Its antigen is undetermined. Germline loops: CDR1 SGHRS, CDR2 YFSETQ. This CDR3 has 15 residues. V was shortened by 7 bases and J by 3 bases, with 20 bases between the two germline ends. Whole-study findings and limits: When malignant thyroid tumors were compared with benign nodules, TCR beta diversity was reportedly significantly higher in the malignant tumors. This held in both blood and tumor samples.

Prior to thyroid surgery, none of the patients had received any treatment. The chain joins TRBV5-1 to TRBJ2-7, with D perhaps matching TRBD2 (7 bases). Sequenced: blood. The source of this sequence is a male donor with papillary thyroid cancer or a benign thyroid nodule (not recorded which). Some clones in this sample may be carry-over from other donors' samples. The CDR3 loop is CASARGGTIIYEQYF. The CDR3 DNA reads TGCGCCAGCGCCCGGGGAGGGACAATCATCTACGAGCAGTACTTC.